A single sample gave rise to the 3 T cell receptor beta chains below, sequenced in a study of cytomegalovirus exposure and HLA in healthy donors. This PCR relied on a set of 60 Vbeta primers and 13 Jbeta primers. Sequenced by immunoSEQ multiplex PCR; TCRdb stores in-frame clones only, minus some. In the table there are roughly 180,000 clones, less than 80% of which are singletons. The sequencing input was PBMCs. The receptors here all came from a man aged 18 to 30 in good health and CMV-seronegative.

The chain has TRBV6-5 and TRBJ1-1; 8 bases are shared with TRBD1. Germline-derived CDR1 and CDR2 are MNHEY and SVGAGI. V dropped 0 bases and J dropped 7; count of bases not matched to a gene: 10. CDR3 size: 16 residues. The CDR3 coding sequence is TGTGCCAGCAGTTACTCATCATACAGGGGGACGTATGAAGCTTTCTTT. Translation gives CASSYSSYRGTYEAFF.

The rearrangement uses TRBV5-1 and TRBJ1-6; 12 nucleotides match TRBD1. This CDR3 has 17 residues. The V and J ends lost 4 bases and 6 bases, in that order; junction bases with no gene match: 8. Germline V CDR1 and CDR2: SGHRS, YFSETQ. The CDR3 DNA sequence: TGCGCCAGCAGCGCGGGGGACAGGGGGCGCCTTAATTCACCCCTCCACTTT. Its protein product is CASSAGDRGRLNSPLHF.

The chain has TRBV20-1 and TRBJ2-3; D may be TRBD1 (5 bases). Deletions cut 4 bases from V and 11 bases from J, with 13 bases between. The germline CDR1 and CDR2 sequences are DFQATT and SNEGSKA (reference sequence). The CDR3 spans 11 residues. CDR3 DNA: TGCAGTGCTACAGGGCCCTGGGGGCAGTATTTT. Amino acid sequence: CSATGPWGQYF.